Sequencing of this TCR beta chain was carried out in a study of T cell responses to AZD1222 COVID-19 vaccine (dated by TCRdb to about 2021). General notes on the study: Because spike-specific TCR depth and breadth did not differ between the two schedules, AZD1222 recipients who got a second dose at roughly 4 weeks were pooled with those who got a second dose at roughly 12 weeks. Trial participants were enrolled into age subgroups of 18-55, 56-69 and 70-plus years, which contained around 150, 28 and 57 TCR-sequenced participants, respectively. A total of approximately 240 trial participants underwent TCR sequencing, of whom about 200 received two doses of AZD1222 and about 26 received two doses of the MenACWY control vaccine. Broad study findings and their caveats: After two AZD1222 doses, both the breadth and the depth of spike-specific TCRs were significantly higher than at day 0 and than in MenACWY recipients. In the small 56-69-year group, the increase in depth fell short of significance, most likely because of low power. Epitopes outside the regions mutated in the B.1.351 and B.1.1.7 variants were reportedly recognized by nearly half of the unique spike-specific TCRs. Participants were mostly white British, with more females than males. The authors suggested clonal diversity may have been underestimated. No day 14 peak-response samples were available, so repertoires were characterized only after the peak T cell response. The whole spike protein was spanned by vaccine-associated CD4 TCRs, and dominant responses were seen in regions 160-218 and 743-854. Conclusions about previously exposed vaccinees are limited, since just 6 or 7 AZD1222 recipients were seropositive for SARS-CoV-2 at baseline.

The CDR3 regions of human TCRbeta chains were analyzed by immunosequencing. Per the authors' processing: Repertoire TCRs were matched against a reference library of SARS-CoV-2-specific TCRs generated with the MIRA antigen-specificity platform. Breadth was defined as the fraction of unique TCRs that were SARS-CoV-2-associated. Depth was defined as the fraction of total T cells that were SARS-CoV-2-associated. Each spike-specific TCR was assigned to its reactive spike region and to a CD4 or CD8 class using the MIRA data. Log10-transformed breadth and depth values were compared by one-way ANOVA with Sidak's multiple comparisons tests. Entries here come from immuneACCESS through TCRdb and include only in-frame sequences with V and J called. Some clones fail to appear in such tables; in the studies checked, an unresolved V gene covers under half of the shortfall, and the cause of the remainder is unknown. The V and J calls and clone size are taken from that table; D and trimming were inferred from the DNA. The sample table shows more than 110,000 clones, and around 90% are seen once. The ten largest clones capture around 3% of the sample.

The CDR3 goes from the cysteine to the phenylalanine over 17 residues. Just CDR3 DNA is preserved here, 51 bases in frame from base 1. V is pared back by 2 bases and J by 1 base, with 17 bases lying between the germline termini. According to the germline V gene, CDR1 reads MGHRA and CDR2 reads YSYEKL. As concerns this clone: Its antigen has not been determined. Base qualities are not provided; no much larger clone lies one nucleotide away.

Reading the label with the study, this specimen's time point is: baseline before first vaccination. Vaccinee samples came from UK trials COV001 and COV002, including a single-blind randomized controlled phase 2/3 trial of AZD1222 (ChAdOx1 nCoV-19) in healthy adults. For TCRbeta chain sequencing, PBMC samples from trial participants were taken at day 0 and at day 28 after the second dose. The chain couples TRBV4-1 to TRBJ1-1, with no confident D gene call. The sequence was obtained from an adult in good health. The material was peripheral blood, obtained on day 0 of AZD1222 vaccination. At the DNA level, the sequence is TGCGCCAGCAGCCAACCAGGAGGGCGGGCCGGGAACACTGAAGCTTTCTTT. Its amino acids are CASSQPGGRAGNTEAFF.